This T cell receptor (beta chain) appears in the sequencing data of a study of Graves' ophthalmopathy and Graves' hyperthyroidism. Notes on the study in general: Blood also carried most expanded thyroid clonotypes exceeding 0.001 frequency.

Scientists amplified the TCR beta CDR3 regions from RNA transcripts. The first round was an RT-PCR with HTBI primers, and the second round was a multiplex PCR. TCRdb processed the multiplex PCR reads anew with MiXCR; each CDR3 protein has one entry. The sample has 1 million to 1.3 million distinct CDR3 sequences, 36% seen once. With respect to this clonotype: No antigen is known for it. This sequence may be a read error, since a much larger clone differs from it by one base.

The CDR3 extends over 14 amino acids. Germline loops: CDR1 MNHEY, CDR2 SVGAGI. V lost 2 bases and J lost 8; bases outside the gene matches: 4. Sequencing used peripheral blood or thyroid tissue (not recorded which). The sequence derives from an adult man with Graves' hyperthyroidism. The chain joins TRBV6-5 to TRBJ1-3; 9 bases are a match to TRBD1. The CDR3 DNA follows: TGTGCCAGCAGTTACCGGACAGGGGCGGACACCATATATTTT. Encoded protein: CASSYRTGADTIYF.